This is a list of T cell receptor beta chains from one sample in a study of cytomegalovirus exposure and HLA in healthy donors. This table comes from immunoSEQ multiplex PCR, and its TCRdb copy is limited to in-frame clones, with some not included. The repertoire holds about 140,000 clones, with roughly 80% as singletons. The sequencing input was PBMCs. The receptors were gathered from a man aged 18 to 35 in good health and CMV-seropositive. Each CDR3 is given with its conserved first and last residue.

V | CDR3
TRBV25-1 | CASSADWGRMNTEAFF
TRBV30 | CAWNTGLPHEIQETQYF
TRBV19 | CASTSTVSTYEQYF
TRBV7-8 | CASSPNTWRGGIQETQYF
TRBV5-1 | CASSLEPSGSHSYNEQFF
TRBV19 | CAIRGGAPNQPQHF
TRBV7-9 | CASSSEVASWVGQYF
TRBV30 | CAAAGSYEQYF
TRBV29-1 | CSVDPGRTEAFF
TRBV5-6 | CASSFFGTAEVYGYTF
TRBV10-3 | CAMRPGQLNTGELFF
TRBV28 | CASSFPRDSYEQYF
TRBV5-4 | CASSLALFLAGGSNTGELFF
TRBV29-1 | CSFAGTAMNTEAFF
TRBV2 | CASSDEDLTGELFF
TRBV5-1 | CASSLKGEWANTEAFF
TRBV10-3 | CAISEPQETQYF
TRBV7-8 | CASSSSRTSGSTDTQYF
TRBV28 | CASGRDTQYF
TRBV11-2 | CASSLAGLLETQYF
TRBV30 | CAWERAGPDTQYF
TRBV10-1 | CASSEGGGRAGRETQYF
TRBV5-1 | CASSLDRSSSYEQYF
TRBV15 | CATSTRLVNEQFF
TRBV5-1 | CASSLRGRPSGSLGPYEQYF
TRBV18 | CASSPGEGRQETQYF
TRBV19 | CASSYQGGTEAFF
TRBV18 | CASSPGQLYGYTF
TRBV29-1 | CSARSGDGNTIYF
TRBV18 | CASSPKILGGDGKTEAFF
TRBV7-3 | CASSFRPTARVGRVEQFF
TRBV6-6 | CASRGPGGTGELFF
TRBV27 | CASSRRAGVGNEQFF
TRBV18 | CASSPGYSTDTQYF
TRBV28 | CASIDPGYSYEQYF
TRBV28 | CASGLPGGEVNTEAFF
TRBV7-3 | CASSDRPSNNEQFF
TRBV7-9 | CASLTSGRTDTQYF
TRBV2 | CASLIGRLNEKLFF
TRBV4-1 | CASSQHTGQGVAFF